Shown below are 30 T cell receptor beta chains from a single sample sequenced in a study of T cell repertoires in cytomegalovirus infection (dated by TCRdb to the late 2010s). The sequencing machine was an Illumina HiSeq 1500. TCRdb took the public reads, trimmed them with fastp at Q25, ran MiXCR for clone calling and kept in-frame beta chains. Every CDR3 protein is listed once, alongside the most common genes and DNA of its rows. The table for this sample lists around 250,000 distinct CDR3 sequences; approximately 17% of them were counted only once. Approximately 51% of the sample is held by the ten biggest clonotypes. Source material: CD8+ T cells from PBMCs. These receptors were collected from a human donor in good health (CMV status not recorded). Some clones in this sample may be carry-over from other donors' samples.

The rearrangement joins TRBV6-6 to TRBJ2-3, with 7 bases matching TRBD1. After removal of 2 bases from V and 0 bases from J, the junction contained 2 bases not matched to a gene. Looked up from germline, CDR1 is MNHNY and CDR2 is SVGAGI (reference sequence). This CDR3 region has 15 residues. The CDR3, as DNA: TGTGCCAGCAGTTACGACAGGGCAAGCACAGATACGCAGTATTTT. The encoded protein is CASSYDRASTDTQYF.

This clonotype was picked up many times. This chain connects TRBV7-9 to TRBJ1-4, with a weak D call TRBD1 (5 bases). The CDR3 length is 15 residues. Germline CDR1 reads SEHNR; CDR2 reads FQNEAQ (reference sequence). Trimming shortened V by 1 base and J by 11 bases, and 17 bases separated the two germline ends. The CDR3 loop reads CASSLVGGTSEKLFF. As DNA, the CDR3 is TGTGCCAGCAGCTTAGTCGGGGGAACTTCGGAGAAACTGTTTTTT.

This clonotype has only a few counts. The V gene is TRBV12-3 or TRBV12-4, the J gene TRBJ2-7; possibly TRBD2 for D (6 bases). CDR3 size: 14 residues. V was pared by 3 bases and J by 6 bases, with 15 bases between. DNA for the CDR3: TGTGCCAGCAGTTTTACTGGGACTGCTGGCGAGCAGTACTTC. It yields the protein CASSFTGTAGEQYF.

Ten or more counts support this clonotype. V gene TRBV7-8 combines with J gene TRBJ1-1; D is ambiguous. Between the trimmed V and J ends, which lost 2 bases and 0 bases, there was a span of 10 bases. Germline V gives CDR1 SGHVS, CDR2 FQNEAQ. The CDR3 runs to 15 residues. The CDR3 bases are TGTGCCAGCAGCTTACCCGGGGAGATGAACACTGAAGCTTTCTTT. As protein: CASSLPGEMNTEAFF.

The V gene is TRBV10-3, the J gene TRBJ2-7, with 9 positions matching TRBD1. Germline CDR1 and CDR2: ENHRY and SYGVKD. V gave up 10 bases and J gave up 1 base; unmatched junction bases: 2. This CDR3 spans 12 amino acids. The CDR3 protein is CATGTGSYEQYF. In DNA, the CDR3 is TGTGCCACGGGGACAGGGTCCTACGAGCAGTACTTC.

This clonotype occurred many times. The chain carries TRBV5-6 and TRBJ2-5, with D unclear. The germline V gene encodes CDR1 SGHDT and CDR2 YYEEEE. The CDR3 covers 15 residues. V was shortened by 0 bases and J by 0 bases, with 9 bases between the two germline ends. DNA of the CDR3: TGTGCCAGCAGCTTGGTCGGAGACAACCAAGAGACCCAGTACTTC. Residues: CASSLVGDNQETQYF.

This rearrangement joins TRBV6-2 or TRBV6-3 to TRBJ2-7, with D perhaps given as TRBD1 or TRBD2 (5 bases each). V was shortened by 7 bases and J by 2 bases, with 18 bases between the two germline ends. CDR1 and CDR2 from the germline V gene are MNHEY and SVGEGT. The CDR3 extends over 15 amino acids. CDR3 sequence (DNA): TGTGCCAGCAAGAAAGCAGGGTACGGGACCTACGAGCAGTACTTC. Translation gives CASKKAGYGTYEQYF.

The chain joins TRBV7-9 to TRBJ1-1, with D perhaps matching TRBD1 (6 bases). Germline assignment: CDR1 SEHNR and CDR2 FQNEAQ (reference sequence). The CDR3 has 17 amino acids. V lost 6 bases and J 3 bases, leaving 23 bases between the germline ends. The CDR3 is CASRPVGLQGAHTEAFF. DNA for the CDR3: TGTGCCAGCAGACCCGTCGGGCTACAGGGCGCACACACTGAAGCTTTCTTT.

This clonotype was recorded a few times. The rearrangement uses TRBV4-1 and TRBJ1-1, with a weak D call TRBD1 (6 bases). V gave up 1 base and J gave up 1 base, with 19 bases separating them. The CDR3 loop spans 18 amino acids. From germline, CDR1 is MGHRA and CDR2 YSYEKL. Here the CDR3 reads CASSQGPGQSTKNTEAFF. The CDR3 DNA sequence: TGCGCCAGCAGCCAAGGGCCCGGACAGTCCACAAAGAACACTGAAGCTTTCTTT.

This clonotype was recorded at least ten times. The chain has TRBV12-5 and TRBJ1-1, with D possibly being TRBD1 (6 bases). CDR3 length: 16 residues. The germline gives CDR1 LGHNT, CDR2 FRNRAP. Trimming pared 1 base from V and 0 bases from J, leaving 12 bases between. The CDR3 protein is CASGLGTARMNTEAFF. As DNA, the CDR3 is TGTGCTAGTGGTTTGGGGACAGCGAGAATGAACACTGAAGCTTTCTTT.

The chain has TRBV4-1 and TRBJ2-7; D is possibly TRBD2 (6 bases). V was trimmed by 4 bases and J by 1 base, leaving 17 bases between them. The length of the CDR3 is 16 residues. Germline-derived CDR1 and CDR2 are MGHRA and YSYEKL. This chain's CDR3 is CASSPVGLTSSYEQYF. The DNA for the CDR3 is TGCGCCAGCAGCCCCGTTGGACTGACTAGTTCCTACGAGCAGTACTTC.

The chain joins TRBV12-3 or TRBV12-4 to TRBJ1-5; the D is unclear. The CDR3 is made up of 12 amino acids. The V end was cut by 3 bases, the J end by 6 bases, with 6 bases between. The CDR3 loop is CASSFEGQPQHF. For the CDR3, the DNA is TGTGCCAGCAGTTTTGAGGGTCAGCCCCAGCATTTT.

This clonotype occurred many times. The genes are TRBV7-2 and TRBJ1-6, with D tentatively TRBD1 (5 bases). Germline loops: CDR1 SGHTA, CDR2 FQGNSA. V dropped 3 bases and J dropped 9 bases, with 12 bases sitting between them. The CDR3 runs 14 residues. Here the CDR3 DNA reads TGTGCCAGCAGCTTGGGCCCTGGGGGTTCACCCCTCCACTTT. This encodes CASSLGPGGSPLHF.

This clonotype has ten or more counts. V gene TRBV28 combines with J gene TRBJ1-5; 7 bases are shared with TRBD1. CDR3 size: 14 residues. With V trimmed by 5 bases and J by 7 bases, 8 bases remained unmatched. The germline V gene has CDR1 MDHEN and CDR2 SYDVKM. CDR3 bases: TGTGCCAGCAGTGTAACAGGGGTTGGGCAGCCCCAGCATTTT. It translates to CASSVTGVGQPQHF.

This clonotype was seen at least ten times. The J gene is TRBJ1-4, the V gene TRBV7-6, with a possible D match to TRBD1 (5 bases). The length of the CDR3 is 15 residues. Per the germline V gene, CDR1 is SGHVS and CDR2 is FNYEAQ. V lost 5 bases and J 5 bases, leaving 15 bases between the germline ends. CDR3 residues: CASSHRQGLNEKLFF. The DNA of the CDR3 is TGTGCCAGCAGCCACCGGCAGGGACTAAATGAAAAACTGTTTTTT.

The rearrangement links TRBV7-9 to TRBJ1-4; a possible D gene is TRBD1 (6 bases). With 5 bases removed from V and 6 bases from J, the gap between germline ends came to 10 bases. This CDR3 is 13 amino acids long. Per the germline V gene, CDR1 is SEHNR and CDR2 is FQNEAQ (reference sequence). Here the CDR3 reads CASSRGQHEKLFF. The CDR3 DNA reads TGTGCCAGCAGCCGAGGACAGCATGAAAAACTGTTTTTT.

The J gene is TRBJ2-1, the V gene TRBV4-1, with a weak D call TRBD1 (6 bases). This CDR3 comprises 15 residues. Germline V CDR1 and CDR2: MGHRA, YSYEKL. Deletions cut 0 bases from V and 9 bases from J, with 15 bases between. Here the CDR3 reads CASSQEWGLLTEQFF. CDR3 bases: TGCGCCAGCAGCCAAGAGTGGGGGCTCTTGACTGAGCAGTTCTTC.

This clonotype was counted at least ten times. The V gene is TRBV12-5, the J gene TRBJ2-7; D gene uncertain. This CDR3 spans 12 amino acids. Germline V CDR1 and CDR2: LGHNT, FRNRAP. Trimming shortened V by 6 bases and J by 0 bases, and 6 bases separated the two germline ends. The CDR3 loop reads CASGSSSYEQYF. The CDR3 DNA reads TGTGCTAGTGGCTCTTCCTCCTACGAGCAGTACTTC.

The table lists this clonotype with a few counts. V is TRBV20-1 and J is TRBJ2-1; 7 bases line up with TRBD2. Germline V CDR1 and CDR2: DFQATT, SNEGSKA (reference sequence). V gave up 1 base and J gave up 0 bases; unmatched junction bases: 15. The CDR3 spans 19 residues. The CDR3 spells CSARGVYLGGTSSYNEQFF. Written as DNA, the CDR3 is TGCAGTGCTAGAGGCGTCTACCTCGGGGGGACGAGCTCCTACAATGAGCAGTTCTTC.

This clonotype was seen more than once but under ten times. The gene calls are TRBV6-5 and TRBJ2-7; no definite D call. Germline loops: CDR1 MNHEY, CDR2 SVGAGI. The V gene lost 0 bases and the J gene lost 0 bases, with 12 bases spanning the gap. This CDR3 has 16 residues. The CDR3 reads CASSYSGAGSSYEQYF. CDR3 nucleotides: TGTGCCAGCAGTTACTCGGGTGCAGGCAGCTCCTACGAGCAGTACTTC.

This clonotype was observed at least ten times. The rearrangement links TRBV4-3 to TRBJ2-3; D possibly uses TRBD1 or TRBD2 (5 bases each). The CDR3 consists of 15 residues. Per germline, CDR1 LGHNA and CDR2 YSLEER. The V gene lost 1 base and the J gene lost 2 bases, with 10 bases spanning the gap. The CDR3 DNA sequence: TGCGCCAGCAGCCAAGGAGGGGCCTTCACAGATACGCAGTATTTT. Protein sequence: CASSQGGAFTDTQYF.

This clonotype turned up a few times. V and J are TRBV4-1 and TRBJ2-3; 7 bases fit TRBD2. The CDR3 covers 15 residues. Germline trimming cut 6 bases from V and 0 bases from J; bases unmatched to any gene: 6. The germline CDR1 and CDR2 sequences are MGHRA and YSYEKL. CDR3 coding DNA: TGCGCCAGCAGGAGGACTAGAGGGAGCACAGATACGCAGTATTTT. Residues: CASRRTRGSTDTQYF.

This clonotype was seen repeatedly, ten times or more. The chain is built from TRBV7-6 and TRBJ2-5; 9 bases map to TRBD1. The CDR3 consists of 13 residues. After removal of 7 bases from V and 2 bases from J, the junction contained 2 bases not matched to a gene. From germline, CDR1 is SGHVS and CDR2 FNYEAQ. The CDR3 is CASTGQGQETQYF. For the CDR3, the DNA is TGTGCCAGCACCGGACAGGGGCAAGAGACCCAGTACTTC. The entire variable domain, with the rest obtained from reference TRBV7-6 and TRBJ2-5, is as follows: GAGVSQSPRYKVTKRGQDVALRCDPISGHVSLYWYRQALGQGPEFLTYFNYEAQQDKSGLPNDRFSAERPEGSISTLTIQRTEQRDSAMYRCASTGQGQETQYFGPGTRLLVL.

This clonotype came up a few times. This chain joins TRBV11-2 and TRBJ2-3; D perhaps matches TRBD2 (7 bases). Trimming pared 2 bases from V and 4 bases from J, leaving 19 bases between. The germline CDR1 and CDR2 sequences are SGHAT and FQNNGV. The CDR3 spans 17 residues. CDR3 residues: CASSLRYRGAGPDTQYF. The CDR3 DNA reads TGTGCCAGCAGCTTACGGTATCGGGGGGCCGGACCAGATACGCAGTATTTT.

This clonotype was recorded at least ten times. The chain employs TRBV29-1 and TRBJ1-3, with TRBD1 as a possible D gene (6 bases). The CDR3 runs to 14 residues. Between the trimmed V and J ends, which lost 0 bases and 4 bases, there was a span of 10 bases. The germline V gene encodes CDR1 SQVTM and CDR2 ANQGSEA. CDR3 residues: CSVEDWGAGNTIYF. The CDR3 DNA reads TGCAGCGTTGAAGATTGGGGGGCGGGAAACACCATATATTTT. The whole variable domain, filled in from reference TRBV29-1 and TRBJ1-3, reads SAVISQKPSRDICQRGTSLTIQCQVDSQVTMMFWYRQQPGQSLTLIATANQGSEATYESGFVIDKFPISRPNLTFSTLTVSNMSPEDSSIYLCSVEDWGAGNTIYFGEGSWLTVV.

The CDR3 DNA reads TGTGCCAGCAGTCTGGACAGGGTGGTCGACGAGCAGTACTTC. Its translation is CASSLDRVVDEQYF. The V call is TRBV28, the J call TRBJ2-7, with 8 positions matching TRBD1. J lost 5 bases, V lost 5 bases, and 8 bases had no gene match. Germline V CDR1 and CDR2: MDHEN, SYDVKM. The CDR3 consists of 14 residues.

This clonotype was recorded a few times. J is TRBJ2-1 and V is TRBV29-1, with TRBD1 matching over 10 bases. This CDR3 is built from 15 residues. With 1 base clipped from V and 7 bases from J, the junction kept 7 bases outside the gene matches. Germline CDR1 SQVTM, CDR2 ANQGSEA. CDR3 DNA sequence: TGCAGCGTTGAAGTCCCGGGACAGGGGACTAATGAGCAGTTCTTC. Protein: CSVEVPGQGTNEQFF.

This clonotype was detected ten times or more. The DNA of the CDR3 is TGTGCCAGCAGCCCACTAAGGGTGGTTTACAATGAGCAGTTCTTC. Translating gives CASSPLRVVYNEQFF. The rearrangement joins TRBV7-2 to TRBJ2-1, with unresolved D. Germline CDR1 and CDR2: SGHTA and FQGNSA. The CDR3 extends over 15 amino acids. Trimming cost V 5 bases and J 4 bases, with 15 bases left between them.

This clonotype appeared many times. The chain couples TRBV6-2 or TRBV6-3 to TRBJ1-1; no clear D gene. Trimming took off 3 bases at V and 5 bases at J, with 10 bases between the two ends. This CDR3 contains 13 residues. Germline V gene sequence: CDR1 MNHEY, CDR2 SVGEGT. The CDR3 loop is CASSYSLGTEAFF. In DNA form, the CDR3 reads TGTGCCAGCAGTTATAGTCTGGGAACTGAAGCTTTCTTT.

This clonotype was picked up many times. The chain links TRBV7-3 to TRBJ2-6; D tentatively reads TRBD1 or TRBD2 (6 bases each). Trimming pared 0 bases from V and 0 bases from J, leaving 12 bases between. The CDR3 consists of 18 residues. Germline assignment: CDR1 SGHTA and CDR2 FQGTGA. The CDR3 DNA reads TGTGCCAGCAGCTTAACGGGGGGCGCTCTCTCTGGGGCCAACGTCCTGACTTTC. This encodes CASSLTGGALSGANVLTF. Combining the CDR3 with reference TRBV7-3 and TRBJ2-6 gives the whole variable domain GAGVSQTPSNKVTEKGKYVELRCDPISGHTALYWYRQSLGQGPEFLIYFQGTGAADDSGLPNDRFFAVRPEGSVSTLKIQRTERGDSAVYLCASSLTGGALSGANVLTFGAGSRLTVL.